This entry features one TCR beta chain sequence. Its target antigen remains unknown. Just one base apart from a much larger clone, this may be a read error. The data derive from a study of Graves' ophthalmopathy and Graves' hyperthyroidism (dated by TCRdb to the late 2010s). About the study as a whole: A patient counted as having stable hyperthyroidism if there was no progression to ophthalmopathy within 18 months of follow-up. TCR beta repertoire signatures were used to distinguish Graves' ophthalmopathy from Graves' hyperthyroidism and to predict progression to ophthalmopathy. In total, some 130 blood samples were TCR-sequenced: approximately 42 ophthalmopathy, 75 hyperthyroidism and about 17 hyperthyroidism-to-ophthalmopathy patients. To explore V-J signatures that distinguish ophthalmopathy from hyperthyroidism, a discovery set of about a hundred patients was enrolled, made up of 40 to 45 with ophthalmopathy and 55 to 65 with stable hyperthyroidism. For independent validation, a separate cohort was made up of fewer than 20 hyperthyroidism patients plus 17 patients who later progressed from hyperthyroidism to ophthalmopathy. In about six hyperthyroidism patients, the T-cell repertoires found in thyroid tissue were compared with those found in blood. Following sample collection, hyperthyroidism patients were given methimazole at a starting dose of 30 mg daily, and ophthalmopathy patients were given high-dose intravenous methylprednisolone. General conclusions and limits of the study: Most expanded thyroid clonotypes with a frequency above 0.001 also appeared in blood, which suggests that blood repertoires may reflect the immune response in the thyroid. Sample size was not predetermined statistically, and investigators were not blinded to group allocation. In validation, the model predicted ophthalmopathy progression with 70.59% sensitivity and 72.22% specificity; some twelve predicted patients were CT-confirmed with GO in a median of about 6.2 months. In cross-validation, the 13-signature model distinguished ophthalmopathy from stable hyperthyroidism with approximately 90% sensitivity and over 81% specificity, while in the test set the corresponding values were about 80% and 75%.

Hyperthyroidism patients were newly diagnosed, were aged 18 to 65 years, and had a disease duration under 2 months. Anyone with other autoimmune diseases, uncontrolled infections, pregnancy or lactation was excluded from the study. Diagnosis was based on clinical symptoms, serum thyroxine, TRAb, thyroid ultrasound and orbital computed tomography. Trizol reagent was used to extract the total RNA, and its quality was then checked on an Agilent 2100 Bioanalyzer. For repertoire sequencing, the TCR beta CDR3 regions were amplified from RNA transcripts. A first-round RT-PCR used HTBI primers with the Qiagen OneStep RT-PCR kit, followed by a second-round multiplex PCR, size selection and purification. The libraries underwent paired-end sequencing with 100 bp reads on an Illumina HiSeq2000. From the authors' description of their analysis: SOAPnuke was used to process the reads, throwing out any read that had adapters, had uncalled bases, had a mean Phred below 15, or lacked an exact constant-primer or identifier match. High-quality paired reads were merged with COPE v1.2.5. Each unique nucleotide sequence was treated as a clonotype, and MiTCR v1.1 was used to align the clonotypes to the IMGT TRB V, D and J references. Analysis was restricted to V-J combinations with a frequency above 0.0001, which covered 99.2% of repertoires. A TCR clonal expansion and chaos score per V-J combination was defined as the ratio of F50 clonal expansion to chaos observed in the TCRdist matrix. Welch's t-statistics and random forest were used to narrow the features down to over ten V-J combinations, which were then fed into a naive Bayes classifier. The Morisita-Horn index was used to measure how similar the thyroid and blood repertoires were. TCRdb reran the public reads through fastp at Q25 and MiXCR, keeping productive beta chains. Under each unique CDR3 protein, matching rows form one entry showing the most common genes and DNA. TCRdb, not the original authors, processed these V and J calls. The sample has approximately 540,000 distinct CDR3 sequences on record, less than 45% of them singletons. The top ten clonotypes cover approximately 4.1% of the sample.

The germline V gene (reference sequence) supplies CDR1 DFQATT and CDR2 SNEGSKA. From the cysteine up to the phenylalanine, the CDR3 has a length of 14 residues. The only DNA kept is the CDR3, 42 bases in frame from the first base. The rearrangement joined TRBV20-1 to TRBJ1-2; 7 middle bases align to TRBD1. The clonotype comes from an adult man with Graves' hyperthyroidism. The material sequenced was peripheral blood or thyroid tissue (not recorded which). This receptor has the CDR3 CSTRDTQGDIGYTF. The DNA sequence reads TGCAGTACTAGAGATACCCAGGGGGATATTGGCTACACCTTC.